A single sample is the source of the 20 T cell receptor beta chains below, sequenced in a study of cytomegalovirus exposure and HLA in healthy donors (dated 2017 in TCRdb). Library prep was done by the immunoSEQ multiplex PCR assay. The multiplex PCR relied on a mix of 60 forward primers for TCR Vbeta segments and 13 reverse primers for TCR Jbeta segments. TCRdb provides this immuneACCESS table in a form limited to in-frame rearrangements. Some clones are lacking; in checked studies, under half of them reflect an unresolved V gene, and why the rest are absent is not known. The sample table shows some 130,000 clones, and under 85% are seen once. The ten largest clones take up approximately 0.97% of the sample. Sequencing was done on a sample of PBMCs. Source of these receptors: a man between 18 and 29 years old in good health and CMV-seronegative.

V gene TRBV6-6 combines with J gene TRBJ2-7, with 7 bases identical to TRBD1. Germline loops: CDR1 MNHNY, CDR2 SVGAGI (reference sequence). This CDR3 region has 12 residues. With V trimmed by 6 bases and J by 6 bases, 5 bases remained unmatched. CDR3 nucleotides: TGTGCCAGCAGCATAGGGACAGTCGAGCAGTACTTC. This sequence encodes CASSIGTVEQYF.

The chain recombines TRBV5-6 with TRBJ1-2, with 8 bases identical to TRBD1. CDR3 size: 14 residues. Germline V gives CDR1 SGHDT, CDR2 YYEEEE. V shed 5 bases, J shed 7 bases, and the junction held 10 bases outside the gene matches. The CDR3 here is CASSRRQGAIGYTF. The CDR3 DNA reads as TGTGCCAGCAGTCGGAGGCAGGGGGCGATTGGCTACACCTTC.

Only a few counts were recorded for this clone. The V and J genes are TRBV4-1 and TRBJ2-1; D not resolved. Per germline, CDR1 MGHRA and CDR2 YSYEKL. The CDR3 contains 16 residues. Trimming took 4 bases from V and 4 from J, leaving 17 bases between them. The CDR3, as DNA: TGCGCCAGCAGCCCCCCTGCTACCAAGATTTACAATGAGCAGTTCTTC. This encodes CASSPPATKIYNEQFF.

The chain uses TRBV27 and TRBJ1-1; TRBD1 agrees at 8 bases. The germline V gene has CDR1 MNHEY and CDR2 SMNVEV (reference sequence). The CDR3 has 14 residues. The ends lost 5 bases at V and 7 bases at J; junction bases unmatched: 9. Written as DNA, the CDR3 is TGTGCCAGCAGTATTGACAGGGGTCGGGGTGAAGCTTTCTTT. It is translated as CASSIDRGRGEAFF.

This clone has only one observation. This chain connects TRBV19 to TRBJ2-4, with unresolved D. This CDR3 has 16 residues. The V gene's germline CDR1 is LNHDA and CDR2 SQIVND (reference sequence). V was clipped by 2 bases and J by 0 bases, with 11 bases between them. CDR3 loop: CASSISAATAKNIQYF. Here the CDR3 DNA reads TGTGCCAGTAGTATATCGGCAGCGACAGCCAAAAACATTCAGTACTTC.

The CDR3 region is CASSQELFSGNTIYF. The CDR3 coding sequence is TGTGCCAGCAGCCAAGAACTGTTCTCTGGAAACACCATATATTTT. The chain combines TRBV14 with TRBJ1-3; D gene uncertain. CDR1 is SGHDN and CDR2 is FVKESK in the germline V gene. V shed 0 bases and J shed 0 bases, with 6 bases lying between them. The CDR3 loop spans 15 amino acids.

The chain joins TRBV30 to TRBJ1-2; D ambiguous. Germline V gene lookup returns CDR1 GTSNPN and CDR2 SVGIG (reference sequence). V was clipped by 3 bases and J by 4 bases, with 9 bases between them. The CDR3 loop spans 12 amino acids. The CDR3 reads CAWSVSLYGYTF. In DNA form, the CDR3 reads TGTGCCTGGAGCGTATCCCTCTATGGCTACACCTTC.

The V and J genes are TRBV5-1 and TRBJ2-5; TRBD2 agrees at 7 bases. The CDR3 length is 14 residues. CDR1 is SGHRS, CDR2 YFSETQ, per germline. V gave up 4 bases and J gave up 3 bases; unmatched junction bases: 6. DNA of the CDR3: TGCGCCAGCAGCCATTATGGGGGGGAAGAGACCCAGTACTTC. It specifies CASSHYGGEETQYF.

The chain is built from TRBV19 and TRBJ1-1; 9 nucleotides align to TRBD1. Germline CDR1 is LNHDA and CDR2 is SQIVND (reference sequence). The CDR3 runs to 15 residues. J gave up 3 bases and V 4 bases, and 6 bases lay outside the gene matches. DNA for the CDR3: TGTGCCAGTAGTACGGGACAGGGTGGGTACACTGAAGCTTTCTTT. Translating it yields CASSTGQGGYTEAFF.

The CDR3 region is CASSYRVRGNEQFF. Here the CDR3 DNA reads TGTGCCAGCAGTTACAGGGTCCGGGGGAATGAGCAGTTCTTC. This chain links TRBV6-5 with TRBJ2-1; tentatively, D is TRBD2 (6 bases). This CDR3 contains 14 residues. The V gene lost 2 bases and the J gene lost 7 bases, with 12 bases spanning the gap. Germline loops: CDR1 MNHEY, CDR2 SVGAGI.

The chain joins TRBV27 to TRBJ1-2; D unresolved. The CDR3 runs 13 residues. Germline loops: CDR1 MNHEY, CDR2 SMNVEV (reference sequence). V was cut by 0 bases and J by 8 bases, with 10 bases left in between. The chain's CDR3 is CASSLSPARGYTF. The DNA for the CDR3 is TGTGCCAGCAGTTTATCTCCAGCGCGGGGCTACACCTTC.

This chain links TRBV30 with TRBJ1-2; D is perhaps TRBD1 (6 bases). The CDR3 spans 13 residues. V lost 1 base to trimming and J lost 4 bases, with 10 bases between them. Germline V gene data show CDR1 as GTSNPN and CDR2 as SVGIG (reference sequence). CDR3 nucleotides: TGTGCCTGGAGTGCAGGGGCCTCCTATGGCTACACCTTC. This sequence encodes CAWSAGASYGYTF.

The V and J genes are TRBV19 and TRBJ2-4; D remains unclear. This CDR3 is 12 amino acids long. CDR1 and CDR2 from the germline V gene are LNHDA and SQIVND (reference sequence). Trimming took 5 bases from V and 2 from J, leaving 4 bases between them. CDR3 nucleotide sequence: TGTGCCAGTAGTCCGTCCAAAAACATTCAGTACTTC. Translation gives CASSPSKNIQYF.

V gene TRBV4-3 combines with J gene TRBJ1-6; possible D gene TRBD1, 6 bases. The CDR3 loop spans 12 amino acids. Germline lookup yields CDR1 LGHNA and CDR2 YSLEER. V gave up 8 bases and J gave up 5 bases, with 7 bases separating them. CDR3 residues: CASGTNNSPLHF. The CDR3 DNA is TGCGCCAGCGGGACAAATAATTCACCCCTCCACTTT.

The chain carries TRBV6-5 and TRBJ2-7; 10 positions agree with TRBD1. The CDR3 loop spans 16 amino acids. Germline V CDR1 and CDR2: MNHEY, SVGAGI. V gave up 3 bases and J gave up 5 bases; unmatched junction bases: 10. The CDR3 region is CASSYGPGQGKDEQYF. CDR3 DNA sequence: TGTGCCAGCAGTTATGGGCCGGGACAGGGGAAGGACGAGCAGTACTTC.

The chain links TRBV19 to TRBJ1-4, with D perhaps TRBD1 (6 bases). V lost 3 bases and J 4 bases, leaving 18 bases between the germline ends. The CDR3 runs 17 residues. The germline CDR1 and CDR2 sequences are LNHDA and SQIVND (reference sequence). This CDR3 reads CASSMFRGWAINEKLFF. The CDR3 region has the DNA TGTGCCAGTAGTATGTTCAGGGGTTGGGCCATTAATGAAAAACTGTTTTTT.

V usage is TRBV6-6 and J usage is TRBJ1-1; 7 bases agree with TRBD1. This CDR3 is 15 amino acids long. Trimming at V came to 5 bases and at J to 1 base, leaving 7 bases not matched to a gene. Germline V lookup: CDR1 MNHNY, CDR2 SVGAGI (reference sequence). This CDR3 is CASSHLGQANTEAFF. The CDR3 DNA follows: TGTGCCAGCAGTCACCTCGGACAGGCGAACACTGAAGCTTTCTTT.

The J gene is TRBJ2-2, the V gene TRBV11-3; a weak D match, TRBD2 (5 bases). This CDR3 contains 15 residues. Trimming took 5 bases from V and 8 from J, leaving 18 bases between them. Germline CDR1 SGHNT, CDR2 YENEEA. CDR3 sequence: CASSPGGPDRGELFF. The CDR3 DNA follows: TGTGCCAGCAGCCCTGGCGGGCCCGATCGGGGGGAGCTGTTTTTT.

The rearrangement uses TRBV30 and TRBJ1-1; TRBD1 is a possible D gene (6 bases). The germline gives CDR1 GTSNPN, CDR2 SVGIG (reference sequence). The CDR3 is 14 residues long. The ends were cut back, 2 bases at V and 1 base at J, with 11 bases in the middle. CDR3 sequence: CAWSSRGGNTEAFF. The CDR3 DNA reads as TGTGCCTGGAGTAGCAGGGGCGGGAACACTGAAGCTTTCTTT.

The J gene is TRBJ1-6, the V gene TRBV21-1; TRBD1 is the table's D call and was not checked against the DNA. TRBV21-1 is termed a pseudogene. The CDR3 covers 15 residues. CDR3 region: CASSTTGTGDSPLHF. For the CDR3, the DNA is TGTGCCAGCAGCACGACCGGGACAGGGGATTCACCCCTCCACTTT.